The next 25 T cell receptor beta chains were all read from a single sample in a study of T-cell reconstitution after alpha-beta-depleted transplantation in children (dated by TCRdb to 2016 to 2018). The meaning of the sample's treatment or condition label: allogeneic hematopoietic cell transplantation with graft depleted of TCRalphabeta T cells and CD19 B cells. The library was generated by PCR. The sequencer was an Illumina HiSeq 2500. To normalize quantification of the TCRbeta repertoire, the TCR libraries were built with molecular barcoding that relied on unique molecular identifiers. TCRdb cleaned the public reads at Q25 with fastp, built clones with MiXCR and kept in-frame beta chains. Each record represents a unique CDR3 protein, reported with the most common genes and DNA among its rows. This sample gives 550,000 to 600,000 distinct CDR3 sequences in total; 20% to 25% of them show up just once. Approximately 14% of the sample belongs to the ten largest clones.

The specimen was PBMCs, mostly from graft donor cells, collected 360 days after TCRalphabeta/CD19-depleted stem cell transplant. These receptors came from a boy younger than two who had a stem cell transplant for acute myeloid leukemia, so the T cells may come from the graft donor.

The V gene is TRBV5-1, the J gene TRBJ2-5, with D perhaps being TRBD1 or TRBD2 (5 bases each). Germline-derived CDR1 and CDR2 are SGHRS and YFSETQ. The germline V and J ends were trimmed by 6 bases and 5 bases, with 14 bases remaining between them. The CDR3 is made up of 13 amino acids. The CDR3 bases are TGCGCCAGCACCGGGGCTACGGGGGAGACCCAGTACTTC. Its protein is CASTGATGETQYF.

In its sample, this clonotype was seen a few times. This chain uses TRBV7-7 with TRBJ2-1; 8 bases are shared with TRBD2. The V and J ends lost 2 bases and 1 base, in that order; junction bases with no gene match: 16. The CDR3 contains 20 residues. Germline-derived CDR1 and CDR2 are SSHAT and FNYEAQ (reference sequence). The CDR3 DNA reads TGTGCCAGCAGCTTACGGTGGGTGGGCGGGGGGCCCTTATCCTACAATGAGCAGTTCTTC. Encoded protein: CASSLRWVGGGPLSYNEQFF.

This clonotype occurred many times. The genes are TRBV29-1 and TRBJ1-4; no clear D. The V end was cut by 1 base, the J end by 3 bases, with 21 bases between. Germline CDR1 SQVTM, CDR2 ANQGSEA. The CDR3 covers 18 residues. CDR3 nucleotide sequence: TGCAGCGTTGAAGCCCCGGGGAGTAGGCCGCAATCTAATGAAAAACTGTTTTTT. Protein: CSVEAPGSRPQSNEKLFF.

Many counts were recorded for this clonotype. The chain is built from TRBV14 and TRBJ1-5; 7 bases agree with TRBD1. The length of the CDR3 is 13 residues. V gave up 5 bases and J gave up 7 bases; unmatched junction bases: 5. CDR1 is SGHDN and CDR2 is FVKESK in the germline V gene. CDR3 in DNA: TGTGCCAGCAGCTTGGACAGGACGCAGCCCCAGCATTTT. It encodes CASSLDRTQPQHF.

In this sample, this clonotype turned up a few times. The rearrangement links TRBV18 to TRBJ2-3; 9 bases align to TRBD1. The CDR3 runs 16 residues. V lost 6 bases to trimming and J lost 2 bases; unmatched junction nucleotides: 9. Germline V gene lookup returns CDR1 KGHSH and CDR2 LQKENI. CDR3 sequence reads: CASSHRGTGPTDTQYF. Written as DNA, the CDR3 is TGTGCCAGCTCTCACCGGGGGACAGGGCCCACAGATACGCAGTATTTT.

This chain uses TRBV12-3 or TRBV12-4 with TRBJ2-5, with 9 bases that match TRBD1. Trimming cost V 6 bases and J 4 bases; bases outside gene matches: 9. The CDR3 runs 15 residues. CDR3 nucleotides: TGTGCCAGCAGCCAGGGACAGGGAGGAAGAGAGACCCAGTACTTC. Translating it yields CASSQGQGGRETQYF.

The chain carries TRBV7-3 and TRBJ1-5; 7 bases are shared with TRBD1. The CDR3 sequence is 14 residues long. Trimming removed 5 bases from V and 5 bases from J; junction bases left unmatched: 6. In germline, CDR1 is SGHTA, CDR2 FQGTGA. CDR3 sequence (DNA): TGTGCCAGCAGCAAAACAGGGGCAGATCAGCCCCAGCATTTT. Amino acid sequence: CASSKTGADQPQHF.

The gene calls are TRBV4-3 and TRBJ1-2; D call uncertain. CDR1 is LGHNA, CDR2 YSLEER, per germline. CDR3 size: 11 residues. Between the trimmed V and J ends, which lost 8 bases and 7 bases, there was a span of 11 bases. The CDR3 DNA follows: TGCGCCAGCGGCGAGGAGGGTGGCTACACCTTC. Encoded protein: CASGEEGGYTF.

The chain recombines TRBV28 with TRBJ2-1, with D unclear. The V gene lost 7 bases and the J gene lost 4 bases, with 17 bases spanning the gap. The CDR3 sequence is 15 residues long. Germline values: CDR1 MDHEN, CDR2 SYDVKM. CDR3: CASTHRGRSYNEQFF. The DNA for the CDR3 is TGTGCCAGCACCCACCGAGGCCGTAGTTACAATGAGCAGTTCTTC.

This chain uses TRBV4-1 with TRBJ2-2; D tentatively reads TRBD1 or TRBD2 (6 bases each). Trimming removed 0 bases at V and 4 bases at J, with 12 bases between. CDR1 and CDR2 (germline): MGHRA, YSYEKL. The CDR3 has 16 residues. CDR3 loop: CASSQDYRGPTGELFF. Written as DNA, the CDR3 is TGCGCCAGCAGCCAAGATTATCGGGGGCCCACCGGGGAGCTGTTTTTT.

This clonotype was seen a few times. The J gene is TRBJ2-3, the V gene TRBV5-1, with D perhaps matching TRBD2 (6 bases). Trimming pared 3 bases from V and 0 bases from J, leaving 11 bases between. Germline V lookup: CDR1 SGHRS, CDR2 YFSETQ. This CDR3 is built from 15 residues. CDR3 nucleotides: TGCGCCAGCAGCTGGCGGGATACTAGCACAGATACGCAGTATTTT. Residues: CASSWRDTSTDTQYF.

This clonotype was detected many times. The rearrangement joins TRBV14 to TRBJ2-5; D is ambiguous. Trimming removed 0 bases at V and 7 bases at J, with 9 bases between. Germline-derived CDR1 and CDR2 are SGHDN and FVKESK. The CDR3 is made up of 13 amino acids. CDR3 sequence reads: CASSQDLWATQYF. In DNA form, the CDR3 reads TGTGCCAGCAGCCAAGATCTTTGGGCGACCCAGTACTTC.

This clonotype was counted once. The missing conserved phenylalanine or tryptophan at the end of this CDR3 makes a read error likely. The gene calls are TRBV6-1 and TRBJ1-4; 7 nucleotides line up with TRBD1. With V trimmed by 6 bases and J by 8 bases, 6 bases remained unmatched. The CDR3 extends over 13 amino acids. Germline V gene lookup returns CDR1 MNHNS and CDR2 SASEGT. The DNA for the CDR3 is TGTGCCAGCAGCATCGGACAGGAGGAAAAACTGTTTTAT. Translated: CASSIGQEEKLFY.

In its sample, this clonotype was seen many times. The CDR3 loop reads CSARLGWNYGYTF. The CDR3 nucleotides are TGCAGCGCTAGACTGGGGTGGAACTATGGCTACACCTTC. The rearrangement links TRBV29-1 to TRBJ1-2; no firm D call. The germline gives CDR1 SQVTM, CDR2 ANQGSEA. V lost 7 bases, J lost 2 bases, and 14 bases lay in between. This CDR3 is 13 amino acids long.

This clonotype appeared many times. The rearrangement uses TRBV29-1 and TRBJ2-1, with 12 bases matching TRBD2. The germline CDR1 and CDR2 sequences are SQVTM and ANQGSEA. The CDR3 contains 13 residues. Trimming at V came to 4 bases and at J to 8 bases, leaving 3 bases not matched to a gene. DNA of the CDR3: TGCAGCGTTGTGACTAGCGGGGGTGATGAGCAGTTCTTC. Translated: CSVVTSGGDEQFF.

In its sample, this clonotype was seen many times. This sequence joins TRBV6-5 and TRBJ1-1; D possibly corresponds to TRBD1 (5 bases). V was pared by 0 bases and J by 3 bases, with 8 bases between. Looked up from germline, CDR1 is MNHEY and CDR2 is SVGAGI. The CDR3 covers 14 residues. CDR3 nucleotide sequence: TGTGCCAGCAGTTACTCGGTGGGGGACACTGAAGCTTTCTTT. Protein product: CASSYSVGDTEAFF.

This clonotype was observed many times. CDR3 loop: CAISRGNSYNEQFF. For the CDR3, the DNA is TGTGCCATCAGCCGGGGAAACTCCTACAATGAGCAGTTCTTC. The chain uses TRBV10-3 and TRBJ2-1, with D perhaps TRBD2 (5 bases). Germline CDR1 is ENHRY and CDR2 is SYGVKD. Trimming left V 6 bases short and J 0 bases short, with 9 bases between. The CDR3 is made up of 14 amino acids.

The chain combines TRBV28 with TRBJ2-7, with 8 bases that match TRBD1. The V segment lost 5 bases and the J segment 4 bases; nucleotides outside the gene matches: 10. CDR1 MDHEN and CDR2 SYDVKM come from the germline V gene. The CDR3 is made up of 15 amino acids. CDR3 sequence reads: CASSTPGQARYEQYV. CDR3 coding DNA: TGTGCCAGCAGTACTCCGGGACAGGCAAGGTACGAGCAGTACGTC.

The V gene is TRBV28, the J gene TRBJ1-4, with a weak D call TRBD1 (5 bases). CDR3 length: 16 residues. The V end was cut by 4 bases, the J end by 7 bases, with 19 bases between. Germline V lookup: CDR1 MDHEN, CDR2 SYDVKM. The CDR3 DNA reads as TGTGCCAGCAGTTCGCCCCTGGCTGGGACGGGTGAAAAACTGTTTTTT. Its translation: CASSSPLAGTGEKLFF. Full variable domain (remainder filled in from reference TRBV28 and TRBJ1-4): DVKVTQSSRYLVKRTGEKVFLECVQDMDHENMFWYRQDPGLGLRLIYFSYDVKMKEKGDIPEGYSVSREKKERFSLILESASTNQTSMYLCASSSPLAGTGEKLFFGSGTQLSVL.

Many counts were recorded for this clonotype. This sequence joins TRBV12-3 or TRBV12-4 and TRBJ2-5; 12 bases are a match to TRBD2. V gave up 5 bases and J gave up 2 bases; unmatched junction bases: 6. The CDR3 has 16 amino acids. In DNA form, the CDR3 reads TGTGCCAGCAGTCTTCGGACTAGCGGGGTTCAAGAGACCCAGTACTTC. Amino acid sequence: CASSLRTSGVQETQYF.

The chain carries TRBV4-3 and TRBJ2-1; 8 positions agree with TRBD2. The length of the CDR3 is 16 residues. Germline CDR1 is LGHNA and CDR2 is YSLEER. The V gene end was trimmed by 0 bases and the J gene end by 9 bases; junction bases not matched to a gene: 10. The DNA for the CDR3 is TGCGCCAGCAGCCAAGAGGCGGGGGGCGCGGAGGGTGAGCAGTTCTTC. This codes for CASSQEAGGAEGEQFF.

This clonotype was seen more than once but under ten times. This chain links TRBV12-3 or TRBV12-4 with TRBJ2-3; TRBD2 agrees at 8 bases. J gave up 5 bases and V 8 bases, and 9 bases lay outside the gene matches. The CDR3 runs to 14 residues. CDR3 nucleotides: TGTGCCAGCCGGGGGGGCCTCTTTTTAGATACGCAGTATTTT. It is translated as CASRGGLFLDTQYF.

The sample holds many counts of this clonotype. This chain links TRBV20-1 with TRBJ2-5; D is uncertain. The CDR3 sequence is 11 residues long. Germline values: CDR1 DFQATT, CDR2 SNEGSKA (reference sequence). CDR3 sequence reads: CSPRWAETQYF. DNA of the CDR3: TGCAGCCCCAGGTGGGCGGAGACCCAGTACTTC.

This clonotype occurred a few times. CDR3 in amino acids: CASSFRNSLQETQYF. CDR3 in DNA: TGCGCCAGCAGCTTTCGGAACAGCCTCCAAGAGACCCAGTACTTC. The chain recombines TRBV5-1 with TRBJ2-5; D is unclear. Deletions cut 2 bases from V and 1 base from J, with 12 bases between. CDR1 and CDR2 from the germline V gene are SGHRS and YFSETQ. This CDR3 contains 15 residues.

The rearrangement joins TRBV12-3 or TRBV12-4 to TRBJ2-5; D gene unclear. The CDR3 spans 16 residues. Trimming stripped 1 base from V and 3 bases from J, with 15 bases between. The CDR3 coding sequence is TGTGCCAGCAGTTTAGGGGCCGTAGGACCGAAAGAGACCCAGTACTTC. Protein sequence: CASSLGAVGPKETQYF.